The following is a T cell receptor (beta chain) sequence with its context. CDR3 length: 18 amino acids. The V end was cut by 5 bases, the J end by 1 base, with 23 bases between. Germline V gives CDR1 SEHNR, CDR2 FQNEAQ (reference sequence). The data were taken from a study of beta chain features in type 1 diabetes. Reverse transcribing all isolated RNA meant expressed TCRB transcripts were sequenced. The table came from immunoSEQ multiplex PCR; TCRdb's copy has only in-frame clones and leaves some out. The profile shows 400,000 to 550,000 clones, about an eighth of them singletons. This sequence originates from a woman aged 18 to 35 in good health. The gene calls are TRBV7-9 and TRBJ1-2, with D possibly matching TRBD1 (5 bases). Sequenced sample: naive CD4+ T cells from blood. As DNA, the CDR3 is TGTGCCAGCAGCGCTCGCATCCATGGGGGGTTGGTTAACTATGGCTACACCTTC. This gives the protein CASSARIHGGLVNYGYTF.